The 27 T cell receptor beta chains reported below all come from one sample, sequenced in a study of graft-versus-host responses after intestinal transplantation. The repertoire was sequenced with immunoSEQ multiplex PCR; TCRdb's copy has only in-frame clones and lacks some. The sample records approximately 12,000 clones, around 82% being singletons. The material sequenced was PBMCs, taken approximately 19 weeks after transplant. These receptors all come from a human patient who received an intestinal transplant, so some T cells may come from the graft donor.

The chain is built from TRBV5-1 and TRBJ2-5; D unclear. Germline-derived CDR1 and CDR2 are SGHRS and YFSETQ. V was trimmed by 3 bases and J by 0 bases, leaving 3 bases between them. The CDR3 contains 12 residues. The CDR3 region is CASSSYQETQYF. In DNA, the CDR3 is TGCGCCAGCAGCTCGTACCAAGAGACCCAGTACTTC. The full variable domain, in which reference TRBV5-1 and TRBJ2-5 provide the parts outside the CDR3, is KAGVTQTPRYLIKTRGQQVTLSCSPISGHRSVSWYQQTPGQGLQFLFEYFSETQRNKGNFPGRFSGRQFSNSRSEMNVSTLELGDSALYLCASSSYQETQYFGPGTRLLVL.

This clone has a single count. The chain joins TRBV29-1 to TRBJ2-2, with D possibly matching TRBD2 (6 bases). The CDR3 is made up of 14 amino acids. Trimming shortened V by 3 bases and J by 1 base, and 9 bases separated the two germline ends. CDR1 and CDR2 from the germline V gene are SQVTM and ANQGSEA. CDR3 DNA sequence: TGCAGCGTTGAGGGGACTCTGAACACCGGGGAGCTGTTTTTT. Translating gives CSVEGTLNTGELFF.

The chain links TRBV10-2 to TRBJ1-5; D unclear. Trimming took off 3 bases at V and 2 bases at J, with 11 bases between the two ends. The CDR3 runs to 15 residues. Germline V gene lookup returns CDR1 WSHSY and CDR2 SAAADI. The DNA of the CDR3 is TGCGCCAGCAGTGAATCGGGGAAAGGCAATCAGCCCCAGCATTTT. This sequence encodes CASSESGKGNQPQHF.

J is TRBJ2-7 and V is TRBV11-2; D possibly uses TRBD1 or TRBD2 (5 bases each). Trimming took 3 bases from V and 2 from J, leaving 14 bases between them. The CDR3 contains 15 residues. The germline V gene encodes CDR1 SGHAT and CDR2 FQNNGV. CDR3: CASSFVEGLAYEQYF. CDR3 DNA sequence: TGTGCCAGCAGCTTCGTTGAGGGGCTTGCCTACGAGCAGTACTTC.

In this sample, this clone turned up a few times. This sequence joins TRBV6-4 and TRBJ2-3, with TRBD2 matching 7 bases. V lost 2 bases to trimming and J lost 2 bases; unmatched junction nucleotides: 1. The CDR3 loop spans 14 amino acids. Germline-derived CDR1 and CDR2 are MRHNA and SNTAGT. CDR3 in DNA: TGTGCCAGCAGTGACGGGAGGGCCACAGATACGCAGTATTTT. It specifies CASSDGRATDTQYF.

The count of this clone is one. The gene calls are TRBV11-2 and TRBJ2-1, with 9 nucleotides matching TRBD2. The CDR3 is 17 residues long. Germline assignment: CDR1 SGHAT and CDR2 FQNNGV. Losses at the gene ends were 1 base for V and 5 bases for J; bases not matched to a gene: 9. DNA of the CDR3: TGTGCCAGCAGCTTAGCCCTAGCGGGACCCCGCGACAATGAGCAGTTCTTC. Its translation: CASSLALAGPRDNEQFF.

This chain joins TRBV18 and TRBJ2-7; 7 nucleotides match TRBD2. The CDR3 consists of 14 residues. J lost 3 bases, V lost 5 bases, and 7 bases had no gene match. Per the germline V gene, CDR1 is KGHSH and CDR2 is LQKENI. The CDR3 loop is CASSLPGLSYEQYF. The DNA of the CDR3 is TGTGCCAGCTCATTACCGGGACTAAGCTACGAGCAGTACTTC.

CDR3 coding DNA: TGTGCCAGCAGTTTATCCCCGTCCCCCGCCTACGAGCAGTACTTC. It translates to CASSLSPSPAYEQYF. The V gene is TRBV27, the J gene TRBJ2-7, with D unclear. This CDR3 is 15 amino acids long. Germline loops: CDR1 MNHEY, CDR2 SMNVEV (reference sequence). Between the trimmed V and J ends, which lost 0 bases and 2 bases, there was a span of 11 bases.

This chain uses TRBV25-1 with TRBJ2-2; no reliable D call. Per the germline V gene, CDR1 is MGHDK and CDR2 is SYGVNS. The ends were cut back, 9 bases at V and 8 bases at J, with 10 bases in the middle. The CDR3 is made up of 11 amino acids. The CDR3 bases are TGTGCCAGTCTGGTAGGGGGGGAGCTGTTTTTT. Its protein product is CASLVGGELFF.

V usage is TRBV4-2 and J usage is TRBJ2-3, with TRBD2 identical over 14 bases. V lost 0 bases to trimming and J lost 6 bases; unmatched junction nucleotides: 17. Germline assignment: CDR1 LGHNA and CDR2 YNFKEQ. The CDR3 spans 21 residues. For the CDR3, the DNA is TGTGCCAGCAGCCAAGATCCTATGTTACCGGGACTAGCGGGAGTGGTGGATACGCAGTATTTT. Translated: CASSQDPMLPGLAGVVDTQYF.

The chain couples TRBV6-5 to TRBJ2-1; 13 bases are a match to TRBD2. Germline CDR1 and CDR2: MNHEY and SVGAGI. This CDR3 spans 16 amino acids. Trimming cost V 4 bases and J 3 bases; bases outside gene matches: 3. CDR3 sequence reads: CASSWGLAGIYNEQFF. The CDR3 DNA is TGTGCCAGCAGTTGGGGACTAGCGGGGATCTACAATGAGCAGTTCTTC.

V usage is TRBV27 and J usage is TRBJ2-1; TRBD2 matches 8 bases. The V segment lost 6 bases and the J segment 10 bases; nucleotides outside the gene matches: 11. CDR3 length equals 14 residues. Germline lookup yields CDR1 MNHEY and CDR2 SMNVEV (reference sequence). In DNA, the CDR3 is TGTGCCAGCAGCCCGGGACTAGTCCATTCCGAGCAGTTCTTC. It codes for CASSPGLVHSEQFF.

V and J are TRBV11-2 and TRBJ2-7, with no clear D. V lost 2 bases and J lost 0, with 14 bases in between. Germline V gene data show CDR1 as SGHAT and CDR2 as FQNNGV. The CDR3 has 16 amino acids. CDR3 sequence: CASSLLRRWSSYEQYF. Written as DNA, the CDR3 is TGTGCCAGCAGCTTACTTCGCCGGTGGAGCTCCTACGAGCAGTACTTC.

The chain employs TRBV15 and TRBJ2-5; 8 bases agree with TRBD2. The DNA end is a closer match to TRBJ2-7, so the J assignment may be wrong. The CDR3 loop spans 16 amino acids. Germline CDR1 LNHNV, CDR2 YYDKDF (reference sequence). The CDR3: CATSTYSGERSYEQYF. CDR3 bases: TGTGCCACCAGCACATATAGCGGGGAGCGATCCTACGAGCAGTACTTC.

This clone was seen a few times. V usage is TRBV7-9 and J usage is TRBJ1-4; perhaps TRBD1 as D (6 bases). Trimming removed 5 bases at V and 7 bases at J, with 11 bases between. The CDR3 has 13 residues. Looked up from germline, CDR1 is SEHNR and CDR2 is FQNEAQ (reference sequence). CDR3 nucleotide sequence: TGTGCCAGCAGCGTCCTGGGGGCTGAAAAACTGTTTTTT. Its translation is CASSVLGAEKLFF.

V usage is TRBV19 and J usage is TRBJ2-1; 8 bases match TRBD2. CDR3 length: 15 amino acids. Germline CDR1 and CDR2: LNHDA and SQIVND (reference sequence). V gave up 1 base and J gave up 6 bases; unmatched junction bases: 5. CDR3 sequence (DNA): TGTGCCAGTAGTATAGCGGGAGGGCCCCTCAATGAGCAGTTCTTC. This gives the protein CASSIAGGPLNEQFF.

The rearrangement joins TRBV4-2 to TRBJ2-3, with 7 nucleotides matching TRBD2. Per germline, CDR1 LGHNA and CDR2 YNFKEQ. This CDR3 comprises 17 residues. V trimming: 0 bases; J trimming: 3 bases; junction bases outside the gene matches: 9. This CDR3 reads CASSQEWGGGATDTQYF. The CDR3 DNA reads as TGTGCCAGCAGCCAAGAATGGGGGGGAGGGGCGACAGATACGCAGTATTTT.

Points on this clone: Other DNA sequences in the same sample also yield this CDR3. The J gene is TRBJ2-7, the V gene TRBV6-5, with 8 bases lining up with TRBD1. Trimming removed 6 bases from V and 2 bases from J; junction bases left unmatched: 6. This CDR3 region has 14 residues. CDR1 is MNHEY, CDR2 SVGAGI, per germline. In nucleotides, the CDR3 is TGTGCCAGCAGCACCGGGACAGGCACCTACGAGCAGTACTTC. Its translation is CASSTGTGTYEQYF.

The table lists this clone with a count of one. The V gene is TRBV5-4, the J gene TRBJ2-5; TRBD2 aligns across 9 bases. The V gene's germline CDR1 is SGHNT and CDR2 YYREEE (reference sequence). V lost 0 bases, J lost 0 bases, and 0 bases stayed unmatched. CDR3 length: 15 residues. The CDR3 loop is CASSLGLADQETQYF. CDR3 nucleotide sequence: TGTGCCAGCAGCTTGGGACTAGCGGACCAAGAGACCCAGTACTTC.

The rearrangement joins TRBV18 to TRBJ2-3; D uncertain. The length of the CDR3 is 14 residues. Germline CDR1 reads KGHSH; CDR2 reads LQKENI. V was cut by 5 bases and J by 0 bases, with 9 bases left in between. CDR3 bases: TGTGCCAGCTCATTAGGGCGGAGCACAGATACGCAGTATTTT. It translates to CASSLGRSTDTQYF.

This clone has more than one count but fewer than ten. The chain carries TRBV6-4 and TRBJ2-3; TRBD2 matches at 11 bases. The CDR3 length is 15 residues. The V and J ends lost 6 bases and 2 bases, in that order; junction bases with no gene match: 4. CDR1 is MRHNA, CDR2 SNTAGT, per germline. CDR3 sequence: CASSLTSGITDTQYF. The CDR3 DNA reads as TGTGCCAGCAGCCTGACTAGCGGGATCACAGATACGCAGTATTTT.

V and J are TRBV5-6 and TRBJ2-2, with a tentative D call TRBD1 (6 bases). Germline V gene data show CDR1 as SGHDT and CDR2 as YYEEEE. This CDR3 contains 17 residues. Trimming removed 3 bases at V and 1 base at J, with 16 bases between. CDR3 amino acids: CASSSGQLRWNTGELFF. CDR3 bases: TGTGCCAGCAGCTCCGGACAGTTACGATGGAACACCGGGGAGCTGTTTTTT.

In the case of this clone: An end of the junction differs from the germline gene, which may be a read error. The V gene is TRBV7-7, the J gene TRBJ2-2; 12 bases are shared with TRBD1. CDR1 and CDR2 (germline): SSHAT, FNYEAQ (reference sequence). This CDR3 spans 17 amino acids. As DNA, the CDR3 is TGTGCTAGCAGCCGCGGCGGGACAGGGGGCTACACCGGGGAGCTGTTTTTT. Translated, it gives CASSRGGTGGYTGELFF. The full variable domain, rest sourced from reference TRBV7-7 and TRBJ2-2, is GAGVSQSPRYKVTKRGQDVTLRCDPISSHATLYWYQQALGQGPEFLTYFNYEAQPDKSGLPSDRFSAERPEGSISTLTIQRTEQRDSAMYRCASSRGGTGGYTGELFFGEGSRLTVL.

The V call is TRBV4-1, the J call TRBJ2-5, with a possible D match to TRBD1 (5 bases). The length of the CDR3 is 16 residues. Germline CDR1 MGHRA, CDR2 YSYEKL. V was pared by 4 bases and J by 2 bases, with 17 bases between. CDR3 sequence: CASSRQSLDRQETQYF. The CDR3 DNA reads TGCGCCAGCAGCCGGCAGTCTTTAGACAGACAAGAGACCCAGTACTTC.

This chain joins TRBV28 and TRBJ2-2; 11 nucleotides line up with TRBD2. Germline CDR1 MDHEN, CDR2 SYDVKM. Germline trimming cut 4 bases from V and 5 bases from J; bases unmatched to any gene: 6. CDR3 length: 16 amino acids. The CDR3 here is CASSSALAGETGELFF. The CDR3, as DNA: TGTGCCAGCAGTTCAGCACTAGCGGGGGAAACCGGGGAGCTGTTTTTT.

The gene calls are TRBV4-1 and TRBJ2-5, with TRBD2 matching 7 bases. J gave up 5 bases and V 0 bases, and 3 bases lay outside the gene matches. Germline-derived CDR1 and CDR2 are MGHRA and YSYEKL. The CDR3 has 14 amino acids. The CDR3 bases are TGCGCCAGCAGCCAAGAAGGGAGGGCCGAGACCCAGTACTTC. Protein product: CASSQEGRAETQYF.

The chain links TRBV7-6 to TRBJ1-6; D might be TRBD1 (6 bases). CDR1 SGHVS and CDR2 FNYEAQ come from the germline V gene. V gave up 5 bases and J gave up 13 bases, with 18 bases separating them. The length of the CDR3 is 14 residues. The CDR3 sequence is CASSGGGLTLPLHF. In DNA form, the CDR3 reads TGTGCCAGCAGCGGCGGGGGCCTAACTCTGCCCCTCCACTTT. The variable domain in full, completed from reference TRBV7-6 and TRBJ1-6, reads GAGVSQSPRYKVTKRGQDVALRCDPISGHVSLYWYRQALGQGPEFLTYFNYEAQQDKSGLPNDRFSAERPEGSISTLTIQRTEQRDSAMYRCASSGGGLTLPLHFGNGTRLTVT.